The present TCR beta chain was sequenced within a study of T cell responses to AZD1222 COVID-19 vaccine. Per germline, CDR1 LGHNA and CDR2 YSLEER. CDR3 length: 16 amino acids. V dropped 1 base and J dropped 5 bases, with 18 bases sitting between them. Comments on this clone: The antigen remains undetermined.

Assay used: immunoSEQ multiplex PCR; TCRdb lists only in-frame clones, some missing. Seen here are 100,000 or so clones, 86% observed once, and the top ten hold approximately 5.6%. Findings and caveats of the study: Seropositive AZD1222 recipients at baseline numbered only five or six. Repertoire sampling happened only post peak T cell response.

The sequenced sample was peripheral blood, obtained 28 days after the second AZD1222 dose. The clonotype comes from an adult who received the AZD1222 COVID-19 vaccine. This chain uses TRBV4-3 with TRBJ2-7, with D tentatively TRBD1 (8 bases). The CDR3 spells CASSQGGRQGRDEQYF. The CDR3 DNA follows: TGCGCCAGCAGCCAAGGGGGAAGACAGGGGAGGGACGAGCAGTACTTC.